These T cell receptor beta chains were read from a single sample in a study of blood T cell repertoires in COVID-19. TCRdb keeps only in-frame clones here, not all; method: immunoSEQ multiplex PCR. The repertoire holds 200,000 to 250,000 clones, with 75% to 85% as singletons. What was sequenced was PBMCs or T cells enriched from blood (not recorded which). Receptor source: a woman aged 45-65 years with acute COVID-19. Each CDR3 is given with its conserved first and last residue. Fields, in order: V gene, clone size, J gene, D gene, CDR3 DNA, CDR3 protein. The D gene is left open where the match is weak. Where a row states a size, it is once, few, many or the class of an expanded clone; other rows omit it.

V gene: TRBV6-5
clone size: .
J gene: TRBJ1-5
D gene: TRBD1
CDR3 DNA: TGTGCCAGCAGTTACCCAGGGGGCCAGCCCCAGCATTTT
CDR3 protein: CASSYPGGQPQHF

V gene: TRBV6-1
clone size: .
J gene: TRBJ1-5
D gene: .
CDR3 DNA: TGTGCCAGCAGTGAAGCAACAGTTTATAGCAATCAGCCCCAGCATTTT
CDR3 protein: CASSEATVYSNQPQHF

V gene: TRBV7-2
clone size: .
J gene: TRBJ1-4
D gene: .
CDR3 DNA: TGTGCCAGCAGCTTAGGAGAGGACTCCGGGGAAAAACTGTTTTTT
CDR3 protein: CASSLGEDSGEKLFF

V gene: TRBV14
clone size: .
J gene: TRBJ1-1
D gene: .
CDR3 DNA: TGTGCCAGCAGCCAAGTGGGTGGTTTGGCGGGCACTGAAGCTTTCTTT
CDR3 protein: CASSQVGGLAGTEAFF

V gene: TRBV6-1
clone size: .
J gene: TRBJ1-1
D gene: .
CDR3 DNA: TGTGCCAGCAGTGAAGGTTGGAGGCACACTGAAGCTTTCTTT
CDR3 protein: CASSEGWRHTEAFF

V gene: TRBV4-2
clone size: .
J gene: TRBJ2-1
D gene: .
CDR3 DNA: TGTGCCAGCAGCCAAGCGGGGGGCATGAATGAGCAGTTCTTC
CDR3 protein: CASSQAGGMNEQFF

V gene: TRBV29-1
clone size: .
J gene: TRBJ2-7
D gene: .
CDR3 DNA: TGCAGCTATAGGGGGAGCTACGAGCAATACTTC
CDR3 protein: CSYRGSYEQYF

V gene: TRBV5-1
clone size: once
J gene: TRBJ2-1
D gene: TRBD1
CDR3 DNA: TGCGCCAGCAGCTTGGTCGCCGACAGGGCGGAAGAGCAGTTCTTC
CDR3 protein: CASSLVADRAEEQFF

V gene: TRBV4-3
clone size: .
J gene: TRBJ2-1
D gene: TRBD2
CDR3 DNA: TGCGCCAGCAGCCACGCTAGCGGGGGATCCTACAATGAGCAGTTCTTC
CDR3 protein: CASSHASGGSYNEQFF

V gene: TRBV3-1/TRBV3-2
clone size: .
J gene: TRBJ2-2
D gene: TRBD2
CDR3 DNA: TGTGCCAGCAGCTATCTAGCGGGGGGCCAAGGCGGGGAGCTGTTTTTT
CDR3 protein: CASSYLAGGQGGELFF

V gene: TRBV10-3
clone size: .
J gene: TRBJ1-5
D gene: TRBD1
CDR3 DNA: TGTGCCATCAGTGAGTCAGCAGGGGGAAATCAGCCCCAGCATTTT
CDR3 protein: CAISESAGGNQPQHF

V gene: TRBV15
clone size: .
J gene: TRBJ2-7
D gene: .
CDR3 DNA: TGTGCCACCAGCAGAGATCAAGGAGACTACGAGCAGTACTTC
CDR3 protein: CATSRDQGDYEQYF

V gene: TRBV6-5
clone size: few
J gene: TRBJ1-1
D gene: TRBD1
CDR3 DNA: TGTGCCAGCAGCCAGGGGGTGAACACTGAAGCTTTCTTT
CDR3 protein: CASSQGVNTEAFF

V gene: TRBV5-4
clone size: .
J gene: TRBJ2-7
D gene: .
CDR3 DNA: TGTGCCAGCAGCATCCGGGAGAGCTCCTACGAGCAGTACTTC
CDR3 protein: CASSIRESSYEQYF

V gene: TRBV5-1
clone size: .
J gene: TRBJ1-1
D gene: .
CDR3 DNA: TGCGCCAGCAGCTTGGACAGATTGAACACTGAAGCTTTCTTT
CDR3 protein: CASSLDRLNTEAFF

V gene: TRBV11-3
clone size: .
J gene: TRBJ2-5
D gene: .
CDR3 DNA: TGTGCCAGCAGCTCCGACCAAGAGACCCAGTACTTC
CDR3 protein: CASSSDQETQYF

V gene: TRBV14
clone size: many
J gene: TRBJ2-2
D gene: TRBD1
CDR3 DNA: TGTGCCAGCAGCCAAGCGGCGACGAGGGGGCTTGGCGGGGAGCTGTTTTTT
CDR3 protein: CASSQAATRGLGGELFF

V gene: TRBV15
clone size: .
J gene: TRBJ2-5
D gene: TRBD2
CDR3 DNA: TGTGCCACCAGCAGTCCGGGACTAGCGGGGTTGGAGACCCAGTACTTC
CDR3 protein: CATSSPGLAGLETQYF

V gene: TRBV11-2
clone size: .
J gene: TRBJ1-1
D gene: TRBD1
CDR3 DNA: TGTGCCAGCAGCTTAGGACAGGGGCCTGAAGCTTTCTTT
CDR3 protein: CASSLGQGPEAFF

V gene: TRBV15
clone size: .
J gene: TRBJ2-3
D gene: TRBD2
CDR3 DNA: TGTGCCACCAGCAGAGAGGGGGGCGGGGGGCCCATCACAGATACGCAGTATTTT
CDR3 protein: CATSREGGGGPITDTQYF

V gene: TRBV5-6
clone size: .
J gene: TRBJ2-1
D gene: TRBD2
CDR3 DNA: TGTGCCAGCAGCTCAGTAGAGCGGGGGGGCCACAATGAGCAGTTCTTC
CDR3 protein: CASSSVERGGHNEQFF

V gene: TRBV12-3/TRBV12-4
clone size: .
J gene: TRBJ1-2
D gene: TRBD1
CDR3 DNA: TGTGCCAGCAGTACAGGGGATGGCTACACCTTC
CDR3 protein: CASSTGDGYTF

V gene: TRBV9
clone size: .
J gene: TRBJ2-2
D gene: TRBD2
CDR3 DNA: TGTGCCAGCAGCATTAGCGGGGTAGGCCACGGGGAGCTGTTTTTT
CDR3 protein: CASSISGVGHGELFF

V gene: TRBV6-2/TRBV6-3
clone size: few
J gene: TRBJ1-2
D gene: .
CDR3 DNA: TGTGCCAGCAGTTACGGGGGGGACTATGGCTACACCTTC
CDR3 protein: CASSYGGDYGYTF

V gene: TRBV10-3
clone size: .
J gene: TRBJ2-2
D gene: TRBD1
CDR3 DNA: TGTGCCACTCTGCCCGGGACAGGGGGTATCGGGGAGCTGTTTTTT
CDR3 protein: CATLPGTGGIGELFF

V gene: TRBV4-3
clone size: .
J gene: TRBJ1-1
D gene: TRBD1
CDR3 DNA: TGCGCCAGCAGCCATACCGACAGGGCTCGGAACACTGAAGCTTTCTTT
CDR3 protein: CASSHTDRARNTEAFF